This is a list of T cell receptor beta chains from one sample in a study of control samples from healthy donors and cancer patients. Some clones are missing from TCRdb's copy, which holds only in-frame ones; the method was immunoSEQ multiplex PCR. The table records some 200,000 clones, 91% of them present only once. Sequences were obtained from blood. Source of these receptors: a woman aged 25 to 39 in good health. CDR3s include the opening cysteine and the closing phenylalanine or tryptophan. The order of the fields is clone size, D gene, J gene, V gene, CDR3 protein, CDR3 DNA. The D gene is left open where the match is weak. The listing skips clone size in some rows; elsewhere it reads once, few, many or a size class.

clone_size: NA; d_call: NA; j_call: TRBJ1-1; v_call: TRBV28; cdr3_aa: CASTRNTEAFF; cdr3_nt: TGTGCCAGCACCAGGAACACTGAAGCTTTCTTT
clone_size: NA; d_call: NA; j_call: TRBJ1-2; v_call: TRBV19; cdr3_aa: CASSSGLRSYGYTF; cdr3_nt: TGTGCCAGTAGTTCGGGATTACGGAGCTATGGCTACACCTTC
clone_size: NA; d_call: NA; j_call: TRBJ1-6; v_call: TRBV10-3; cdr3_aa: CAISEEGGLKNSPLHF; cdr3_nt: TGTGCCATCAGTGAGGAGGGGGGTCTGAAGAATTCACCCCTCCACTTT
clone_size: NA; d_call: TRBD1; j_call: TRBJ1-5; v_call: TRBV2; cdr3_aa: CASSPGQTHNQPQHF; cdr3_nt: TGTGCCAGCAGCCCGGGACAGACGCACAATCAGCCCCAGCATTTT
clone_size: NA; d_call: NA; j_call: TRBJ1-5; v_call: TRBV6-6; cdr3_aa: CASRDRYSNQPQHF; cdr3_nt: TGTGCCAGCAGGGACCGATATAGCAATCAGCCCCAGCATTTT
clone_size: NA; d_call: NA; j_call: TRBJ1-3; v_call: TRBV7-9; cdr3_aa: CASSLVNTIYF; cdr3_nt: TGTGCCAGCAGCTTGGTGAACACCATATATTTT
clone_size: NA; d_call: NA; j_call: TRBJ2-7; v_call: TRBV27; cdr3_aa: CASRAGLLSYEQYF; cdr3_nt: TGTGCCAGCAGAGCCGGACTCCTCTCCTACGAGCAGTACTTC
clone_size: NA; d_call: TRBD1; j_call: TRBJ2-1; v_call: TRBV7-9; cdr3_aa: CASSLNIGTGEEQFF; cdr3_nt: TGTGCCAGCAGCTTAAATATCGGGACAGGGGAAGAGCAGTTCTTC
clone_size: NA; d_call: TRBD2; j_call: TRBJ2-1; v_call: TRBV7-9; cdr3_aa: CASSLLAGNEQFF; cdr3_nt: TGTGCCAGCAGCTTACTAGCGGGGAATGAGCAGTTCTTC
clone_size: NA; d_call: NA; j_call: TRBJ1-5; v_call: TRBV6-1; cdr3_aa: CASSDSFNQPQHF; cdr3_nt: TGTGCCAGCAGTGACAGCTTCAATCAGCCCCAGCATTTT
clone_size: NA; d_call: NA; j_call: TRBJ1-2; v_call: TRBV14; cdr3_aa: CASSQQLYGYTF; cdr3_nt: TGTGCCAGCAGCCAGCAATTATATGGCTACACCTTC
clone_size: NA; d_call: NA; j_call: TRBJ2-1; v_call: TRBV11-3; cdr3_aa: CASSLGTVNEQFF; cdr3_nt: TGTGCCAGCAGCTTAGGGACAGTCAATGAGCAGTTCTTC
clone_size: NA; d_call: NA; j_call: TRBJ2-3; v_call: TRBV10-3; cdr3_aa: CAISARSTDTQYF; cdr3_nt: TGTGCCATCAGTGCCCGTAGCACAGATACGCAGTATTTT
clone_size: once; d_call: NA; j_call: TRBJ1-3; v_call: TRBV6-4; cdr3_aa: CASSDRSGNTIYF; cdr3_nt: TGTGCCAGCAGTGACCGCTCTGGAAACACCATATATTTT
clone_size: NA; d_call: NA; j_call: TRBJ1-2; v_call: TRBV2; cdr3_aa: CASSEARGEGYTF; cdr3_nt: TGTGCCAGCAGTGAAGCGCGAGGCGAAGGCTACACCTTC
clone_size: NA; d_call: TRBD2; j_call: TRBJ2-1; v_call: TRBV6-2/TRBV6-3; cdr3_aa: CASSYGLAGGNEQFF; cdr3_nt: TGTGCCAGCAGTTACGGACTAGCGGGGGGCAATGAGCAGTTCTTC
clone_size: once; d_call: TRBD1; j_call: TRBJ1-1; v_call: TRBV6-6; cdr3_aa: CASRPRDRGSAEAFF; cdr3_nt: TGTGCCAGCAGGCCCCGGGACAGGGGAAGCGCTGAAGCTTTCTTT
clone_size: once; d_call: NA; j_call: TRBJ1-5; v_call: TRBV4-1; cdr3_aa: CASSQSPDRLNQPQHF; cdr3_nt: TGCGCCAGCAGCCAATCCCCGGACAGACTCAATCAGCCCCAGCATTTT
clone_size: NA; d_call: TRBD1; j_call: TRBJ1-4; v_call: TRBV27; cdr3_aa: CASSPTGGDEKLFF; cdr3_nt: TGTGCCAGCAGTCCGACAGGGGGCGATGAAAAACTGTTTTTT
clone_size: once; d_call: TRBD1; j_call: TRBJ2-5; v_call: TRBV9; cdr3_aa: CASSDTTGGIQETQYF; cdr3_nt: TGTGCCAGCAGCGACACGACAGGGGGAATCCAAGAGACCCAGTACTTC
clone_size: NA; d_call: TRBD1; j_call: TRBJ2-2; v_call: TRBV7-9; cdr3_aa: CASSQQGATGELFF; cdr3_nt: TGTGCCAGCAGTCAACAGGGGGCCACCGGGGAGCTGTTTTTT
clone_size: NA; d_call: TRBD1; j_call: TRBJ1-5; v_call: TRBV19; cdr3_aa: CASSRGQGDQPQHF; cdr3_nt: TGTGCCAGTAGTAGAGGACAGGGGGATCAGCCCCAGCATTTT
clone_size: NA; d_call: NA; j_call: TRBJ1-2; v_call: TRBV27; cdr3_aa: CASSSVRVGGYGYTF; cdr3_nt: TGTGCCAGCAGTTCGGTCAGGGTGGGGGGCTATGGCTACACCTTC
clone_size: NA; d_call: TRBD2; j_call: TRBJ2-7; v_call: TRBV10-2; cdr3_aa: CASSTSGRGYEQYF; cdr3_nt: TGCGCCAGCAGTACTAGCGGGAGGGGGTACGAGCAGTACTTC
clone_size: NA; d_call: NA; j_call: TRBJ2-3; v_call: TRBV29-1; cdr3_aa: CSVAADTQYF; cdr3_nt: TGCAGCGTTGCAGCAGATACGCAGTATTTT
clone_size: NA; d_call: NA; j_call: TRBJ2-7; v_call: TRBV15; cdr3_aa: CATSEDSGEIYEQYF; cdr3_nt: TGTGCCACCAGCGAAGATAGCGGAGAGATCTACGAGCAGTACTTC
clone_size: once; d_call: NA; j_call: TRBJ2-5; v_call: TRBV6-6; cdr3_aa: CASSYSGSPTQETQYF; cdr3_nt: TGTGCCAGCAGTTACTCGGGTAGCCCTACCCAAGAGACCCAGTACTTC
clone_size: NA; d_call: NA; j_call: TRBJ2-3; v_call: TRBV7-2; cdr3_aa: CASSLARTSTDTQYF; cdr3_nt: TGTGCCAGCAGCTTAGCCAGGACTAGCACAGATACGCAGTATTTT
clone_size: NA; d_call: NA; j_call: TRBJ1-2; v_call: TRBV6-2/TRBV6-3; cdr3_aa: CASSYIPAYGYTF; cdr3_nt: TGTGCCAGCAGTTACATCCCGGCCTATGGCTACACCTTC
clone_size: NA; d_call: TRBD1; j_call: TRBJ1-6; v_call: TRBV5-5; cdr3_aa: CASSLQGTNSPLHF; cdr3_nt: TGTGCCAGCAGCTTACAGGGGACCAATTCACCCCTCCACTTT
clone_size: NA; d_call: NA; j_call: TRBJ1-1; v_call: TRBV6-6; cdr3_aa: CASSYGGRGEAFF; cdr3_nt: TGTGCCAGCAGTTACGGGGGGCGAGGTGAAGCTTTCTTT
clone_size: NA; d_call: NA; j_call: TRBJ2-7; v_call: TRBV5-5; cdr3_aa: CASSLGHPYEQYF; cdr3_nt: TGTGCCAGCAGCTTGGGACACCCCTACGAGCAGTACTTC
clone_size: NA; d_call: NA; j_call: TRBJ1-3; v_call: TRBV3-1/TRBV3-2; cdr3_aa: CASHLQGAGNTIYF; cdr3_nt: TGTGCCAGCCATCTCCAAGGGGCTGGAAACACCATATATTTT
clone_size: NA; d_call: NA; j_call: TRBJ1-6; v_call: TRBV6-5; cdr3_aa: CASSYTDRSYNSPLHF; cdr3_nt: TGTGCCAGCAGTTATACCGACAGGAGCTATAATTCACCCCTCCACTTT
clone_size: NA; d_call: NA; j_call: TRBJ2-6; v_call: TRBV5-1; cdr3_aa: CASSKDSSGANVLTF; cdr3_nt: TGCGCCAGCAGCAAAGACAGCTCTGGGGCCAACGTCCTGACTTTC
clone_size: NA; d_call: NA; j_call: TRBJ2-7; v_call: TRBV10-3; cdr3_aa: CAISGVSYEQYF; cdr3_nt: TGTGCCATCAGTGGCGTCTCCTACGAGCAGTACTTC
clone_size: NA; d_call: TRBD1; j_call: TRBJ2-5; v_call: TRBV30; cdr3_aa: CAWSEDRETQYF; cdr3_nt: TGTGCCTGGAGTGAGGACAGGGAGACCCAGTACTTC
clone_size: NA; d_call: TRBD1; j_call: TRBJ2-2; v_call: TRBV25-1; cdr3_aa: CASRGQGNTGELFF; cdr3_nt: TGTGCCAGCAGAGGACAGGGGAACACCGGGGAGCTGTTTTTT
clone_size: NA; d_call: NA; j_call: TRBJ1-2; v_call: TRBV5-6; cdr3_aa: CASSLGSNYGYTF; cdr3_nt: TGTGCCAGCAGCTTGGGGTCCAACTATGGCTACACCTTC
clone_size: NA; d_call: NA; j_call: TRBJ1-1; v_call: TRBV21-1; cdr3_aa: CASSKGGQGAMNTEAFF; cdr3_nt: TGTGCCAGCAGCAAAGGTGGGCAGGGGGCTATGAACACTGAAGCTTTCTTT
clone_size: NA; d_call: NA; j_call: TRBJ1-4; v_call: TRBV4-1; cdr3_aa: CASSQGRGNEKLFF; cdr3_nt: TGCGCCAGCAGCCAAGGCAGGGGAAATGAAAAACTGTTTTTT
clone_size: NA; d_call: TRBD2; j_call: TRBJ2-1; v_call: TRBV28; cdr3_aa: CASSPGTSGKYNEQFF; cdr3_nt: TGTGCCAGCAGTCCCGGGACTAGCGGGAAGTACAATGAGCAGTTCTTC
clone_size: NA; d_call: NA; j_call: TRBJ1-2; v_call: TRBV2; cdr3_aa: CASSPDTYYGYTF; cdr3_nt: TGTGCCAGCAGTCCAGACACGTACTATGGCTACACCTTC
clone_size: NA; d_call: NA; j_call: TRBJ1-2; v_call: TRBV11-2; cdr3_aa: CASSLDPGARYGYTF; cdr3_nt: TGTGCCAGCAGCTTAGATCCTGGGGCCCGGTATGGCTACACCTTC
clone_size: once; d_call: NA; j_call: TRBJ2-1; v_call: TRBV5-1; cdr3_aa: CASSLAGAYNEQFF; cdr3_nt: TGCGCCAGCAGCTTGGCGGGGGCCTACAATGAGCAGTTCTTC
clone_size: NA; d_call: NA; j_call: TRBJ1-6; v_call: TRBV20-1; cdr3_aa: CSASLTVSPLHF; cdr3_nt: TGCAGTGCTAGTCTAACCGTTTCACCCCTCCACTTT
clone_size: NA; d_call: NA; j_call: TRBJ2-7; v_call: TRBV11-1; cdr3_aa: CASSLVASSYEQYF; cdr3_nt: TGTGCCAGCAGCTTAGTCGCAAGTTCCTACGAGCAGTACTTC
clone_size: few; d_call: NA; j_call: TRBJ2-7; v_call: TRBV4-2; cdr3_aa: CASSHQGLDYEQYF; cdr3_nt: TGTGCCAGCAGCCACCAGGGGCTAGACTACGAGCAGTACTTC
clone_size: NA; d_call: TRBD1; j_call: TRBJ1-1; v_call: TRBV6-2/TRBV6-3; cdr3_aa: CASSYSTTGRPEAFF; cdr3_nt: TGTGCCAGCAGTTACTCGACGACAGGGAGGCCTGAAGCTTTCTTT
clone_size: NA; d_call: NA; j_call: TRBJ1-5; v_call: TRBV18; cdr3_aa: CASSPGSMASNQPQHF; cdr3_nt: TGTGCCAGCTCACCAGGGAGTATGGCTAGCAATCAGCCCCAGCATTTT
clone_size: NA; d_call: NA; j_call: TRBJ2-6; v_call: TRBV3-1/TRBV3-2; cdr3_aa: CASSPRVTGANVLTF; cdr3_nt: TGTGCCAGCAGCCCCAGGGTCACTGGGGCCAACGTCCTGACTTTC
clone_size: medium-sized; d_call: TRBD1; j_call: TRBJ1-1; v_call: TRBV6-1; cdr3_aa: CASSEAEGASTEAFF; cdr3_nt: TGTGCCAGCAGTGAAGCCGAGGGGGCTTCCACTGAAGCTTTCTTT
clone_size: NA; d_call: NA; j_call: TRBJ1-5; v_call: TRBV7-3; cdr3_aa: CASSQGGNYSNQPQHF; cdr3_nt: TGTGCCAGCAGCCAAGGGGGGAATTATAGCAATCAGCCCCAGCATTTT
clone_size: NA; d_call: NA; j_call: TRBJ2-5; v_call: TRBV19; cdr3_aa: CASSIRGETQYF; cdr3_nt: TGTGCCAGTAGTATACGGGGAGAGACCCAGTACTTC